What follows are 18 T cell receptor beta chains derived from one specimen sequenced in a study of vaccination and CD4 T cells after COVID-19. These receptors lack a known antigen. The treatment was: roughly 11-day PBMC culture with coronavirus spike peptide pools or control peptides (ViraFEST assay). CD4+ T cells that had been cultured provided DNA sequenced with the Oncomine TCR Beta short-read assay. TCRdb recomputed calls from the PCR reads with MiXCR, one row per CDR3 protein. The repertoire holds about 12,000 distinct CDR3 sequences, with around a third as singletons. Sequenced material: CD4+ T cells from blood, cultured in vitro, taken after SARS-CoV-2 vaccination. The receptors derive from a human donor who had recovered from COVID-19.

The V call is TRBV28, the J call TRBJ1-4; D possibly corresponds to TRBD1 (5 bases). This CDR3 region has 15 residues. Deletions cut 6 bases from V and 5 bases from J, with 16 bases between. CDR1 MDHEN and CDR2 SYDVKM come from the germline V gene. The DNA for the CDR3 is TGTGCCAGCAGGCGCTCAGGGACGACCAATGAAAAACTGTTTTTT. Its translation is CASRRSGTTNEKLFF.

This rearrangement joins TRBV12-3 or TRBV12-4 to TRBJ1-2; weak D call: TRBD1 (5 bases). Trimming left V 6 bases short and J 7 bases short, with 15 bases between. The CDR3 contains 13 residues. Here the CDR3 DNA reads TGTGCCAGCAGCATTCAGGGTCGTGCTGGCTACACCTTC. Residues: CASSIQGRAGYTF.

The chain combines TRBV6-2 or TRBV6-3 with TRBJ2-5; D is unresolved. Between the trimmed V and J ends, which lost 2 bases and 2 bases, there was a span of 12 bases. This CDR3 comprises 15 residues. Germline V gene lookup returns CDR1 MNHEY and CDR2 SVGEGT. The CDR3 DNA sequence: TGTGCCAGCAGTTACGGGCAGGCGACACAAGAGACCCAGTACTTC. This sequence encodes CASSYGQATQETQYF.

The V call is TRBV5-4, the J call TRBJ2-2; D may be TRBD1 (6 bases). CDR3 length equals 12 residues. Trimming removed 5 bases from V and 6 bases from J, with 8 bases in between. In germline, CDR1 is SGHNT, CDR2 YYREEE (reference sequence). The CDR3 region is CASRGGPGELFF. The CDR3 coding sequence is TGTGCCAGCAGAGGGGGTCCCGGGGAGCTGTTTTTT.

This clonotype was seen a single time. The V and J genes are TRBV6-5 and TRBJ2-4; 8 bases are shared with TRBD2. Germline CDR1 MNHEY, CDR2 SVGAGI. The CDR3 covers 17 residues. The trim removed 4 bases at V and 0 bases at J, leaving 8 bases unmatched. The CDR3 sequence: CASSSRTSRTAKNIQYF. The CDR3 DNA sequence: TGTGCCAGCAGTTCCCGGACTAGCAGGACAGCCAAAAACATTCAGTACTTC.

This clonotype is medium-sized (0.01 to 0.1%). The chain combines TRBV6-4 with TRBJ2-3; no clear D. The CDR3 runs 14 residues. V dropped 3 bases and J dropped 2 bases, with 9 bases sitting between them. The germline gives CDR1 MRHNA, CDR2 SNTAGT. This CDR3 is CASSETFPTDTQYF. CDR3 bases: TGTGCCAGCAGTGAGACGTTTCCCACAGATACGCAGTATTTT.

This clonotype showed up just a few times. The V and J genes are TRBV7-2 and TRBJ1-2; D gene unclear. V was pared by 4 bases and J by 4 bases, with 13 bases between. CDR1 is SGHTA and CDR2 is FQGNSA in the germline V gene. The CDR3 sequence is 14 residues long. The CDR3 loop reads CASSSPPGVYGYTF. The CDR3 bases are TGTGCCAGCAGCTCCCCTCCAGGTGTCTATGGCTACACCTTC.

Only a few counts were recorded for this clonotype. The chain couples TRBV24-1 to TRBJ2-5; 7 positions agree with TRBD1. The V and J ends lost 4 bases and 2 bases, in that order; junction bases with no gene match: 9. CDR3 length: 16 amino acids. From germline, CDR1 is KGHDR and CDR2 SFDVKD. CDR3 amino acids: CATSDPGTAQQETQYF. CDR3 sequence (DNA): TGTGCCACCAGTGACCCGGGGACAGCTCAACAAGAGACCCAGTACTTC.

J is TRBJ2-5 and V is TRBV7-7, with TRBD2 matching over 8 bases. Unmatched junction bases numbered 7, after V lost 4 bases and J lost 3 bases. Germline assignment: CDR1 SSHAT and CDR2 FNYEAQ (reference sequence). The CDR3 is 15 residues long. The CDR3 DNA sequence: TGTGCCAGCAGCTCCACGGGGCGGGGGGAAGAGACCCAGTACTTC. Protein product: CASSSTGRGEETQYF.

By sample fraction, this clonotype is medium-sized. The V and J genes are TRBV29-1 and TRBJ1-1; D is unclear. CDR3 size: 15 residues. The V gene lost 7 bases and the J gene lost 4 bases, with 22 bases spanning the gap. CDR1 is SQVTM, CDR2 ANQGSEA, per germline. The CDR3 sequence: CSASFHDGLPTEAFF. Here the CDR3 DNA reads TGCAGCGCATCCTTTCACGACGGCCTACCCACTGAAGCTTTCTTT.

This chain links TRBV7-9 with TRBJ2-3, with TRBD2 identical over 10 bases. This CDR3 has 17 amino acids. CDR1 SEHNR and CDR2 FQNEAQ come from the germline V gene (reference sequence). V gave up 5 bases and J gave up 0 bases; unmatched junction bases: 8. CDR3: CASSTSGVPKSTDTQYF. The CDR3 bases are TGTGCCAGCAGCACTAGCGGGGTCCCAAAAAGCACAGATACGCAGTATTTT.

By share, this clonotype counts as medium-sized (0.01 to 0.1%). The V and J genes are TRBV27 and TRBJ1-1, with D uncertain. This CDR3 is 14 amino acids long. Germline assignment: CDR1 MNHEY and CDR2 SMNVEV (reference sequence). Trimming took off 5 bases at V and 0 bases at J, with 10 bases between the two ends. The CDR3 loop is CASSLRSVNTEAFF. The CDR3 DNA is TGTGCCAGCAGTCTCCGCAGCGTGAACACTGAAGCTTTCTTT.

This clonotype was seen a handful of times. This chain connects TRBV4-1 to TRBJ2-5, with 9 nucleotides matching TRBD2. Germline CDR1 and CDR2: MGHRA and YSYEKL. This CDR3 spans 16 amino acids. After removal of 0 bases from V and 5 bases from J, the junction contained 7 bases not matched to a gene. CDR3 in amino acids: CASSQDPTSGWETQYF. The CDR3 nucleotides read TGCGCCAGCAGCCAAGATCCTACTAGCGGGTGGGAGACCCAGTACTTC.

This chain joins TRBV5-1 and TRBJ1-1, with D unclear. The CDR3 loop spans 15 amino acids. Looked up from germline, CDR1 is SGHRS and CDR2 is YFSETQ. V shed 0 bases and J shed 0 bases, with 9 bases lying between them. CDR3 amino acids: CASSLGINMNTEAFF. CDR3 nucleotide sequence: TGCGCCAGCAGCTTGGGTATAAACATGAACACTGAAGCTTTCTTT.

J is TRBJ2-3 and V is TRBV2; D unresolved. The V and J ends lost 3 bases and 2 bases respectively, with 9 bases between them. CDR1 and CDR2 from the germline V gene are SNHLY and FYNNEI. This CDR3 is built from 14 residues. The CDR3 spells CASSEWAPTDTQYF. In DNA form, the CDR3 reads TGTGCCAGCAGTGAGTGGGCTCCCACAGATACGCAGTATTTT. Complete variable domain (other parts from reference TRBV2 and TRBJ2-3): EPEVTQTPSHQVTQMGQEVILRCVPISNHLYFYWYRQILGQKVEFLVSFYNNEISEKSEIFDDQFSVERPDGSNFTLKIRSTKLEDSAMYFCASSEWAPTDTQYFGPGTRLTVL.

The CDR3 sequence is CASSVIYSGGGADTQYF. In nucleotides, the CDR3 is TGTGCCAGCAGCGTAATCTATTCCGGGGGAGGGGCAGATACGCAGTATTTT. This chain links TRBV11-3 with TRBJ2-3, with TRBD2 matching 7 bases. The germline V gene encodes CDR1 SGHNT and CDR2 YENEEA. Losses at the gene ends were 5 bases for V and 4 bases for J; bases not matched to a gene: 15. There are 17 residues in the CDR3. Full variable domain (remainder filled in from reference TRBV11-3 and TRBJ2-3): EAGVVQSPRYKIIEKKQPVAFWCNPISGHNTLYWYLQNLGQGPELLIRYENEEAVDDSQLPKDRFSAERLKGVDSTLKIQPAELGDSAVYLCASSVIYSGGGADTQYFGPGTRLTVL.

V is TRBV28 and J is TRBJ2-7, with D possibly being TRBD2 (6 bases). This CDR3 comprises 16 residues. Trimming removed 5 bases at V and 9 bases at J, with 26 bases between. In germline, CDR1 is MDHEN, CDR2 SYDVKM. CDR3 DNA: TGTGCCAGCAGTCCAGCCCCCGGACCTCGCTGGGGAGGGCAGTACTTC. This sequence encodes CASSPAPGPRWGGQYF.

A few counts support this clonotype. The chain joins TRBV6-5 to TRBJ1-5; possibly TRBD1 for D (5 bases). CDR1 is MNHEY, CDR2 SVGAGI, per germline. The CDR3 is 15 amino acids. Trimming shortened V by 0 bases and J by 4 bases, and 10 bases separated the two germline ends. In DNA form, the CDR3 reads TGTGCCAGCAGTTACTCGGGGACGGGAAATCAGCCCCAGCATTTT. Amino acids: CASSYSGTGNQPQHF.